The rows below give T cell receptor beta chains drawn from one sample of a study of blood T cell repertoires in COVID-19. Generated by immunoSEQ multiplex PCR, the TCRdb table keeps only in-frame clones and is missing some. The table includes 150,000 or so clones, roughly 89% detected once. The sample consisted of peripheral blood. Source of these receptors: a woman in her 70s with COVID-19, enrolled during active disease. CDR3s include the opening cysteine and the closing phenylalanine or tryptophan. The order of the fields is J gene, D gene, V gene, clone size, CDR3 protein, CDR3 DNA. The D gene is left open where the match is weak. The size of a clone is reported for some rows only, either as once, few or many, or as a class for expanded clones.

J: TRBJ1-2
D: -
V: TRBV6-5
size: -
CDR3: CASSYPRQDNYGYTF
DNA: TGTGCCAGCAGTTACCCCCGACAGGACAACTATGGCTACACCTTC

J: TRBJ1-1
D: TRBD1
V: TRBV28
size: -
CDR3: CASSRVGTGNTEAFF
DNA: TGTGCCAGCAGTCGAGTTGGGACAGGGAACACTGAAGCTTTCTTT

J: TRBJ1-2
D: -
V: TRBV5-6
size: -
CDR3: CASSLGPRVYGYTF
DNA: TGTGCCAGCAGCTTAGGACCGAGGGTCTATGGCTACACCTTC

J: TRBJ2-3
D: TRBD2
V: TRBV15
size: -
CDR3: CATSRGGLAGGTDTQYF
DNA: TGTGCCACCAGCAGAGGCGGTCTAGCGGGGGGGACAGATACGCAGTATTTT

J: TRBJ2-1
D: TRBD1
V: TRBV30
size: -
CDR3: CASTGGRYNEQFF
DNA: TGTGCCTCCACAGGGGGTCGGTACAATGAGCAGTTCTTC

J: TRBJ2-3
D: TRBD1
V: TRBV5-1
size: -
CDR3: CASSLEGTGRGTDTQYF
DNA: TGCGCCAGCAGCTTGGAGGGGACAGGGAGGGGGACAGATACGCAGTATTTT

J: TRBJ1-1
D: TRBD1
V: TRBV18
size: -
CDR3: CASSPLQQGMNTEAFF
DNA: TGTGCCAGCTCACCACTCCAACAGGGGATGAACACTGAAGCTTTCTTT

J: TRBJ2-1
D: TRBD2
V: TRBV10-3
size: -
CDR3: CANGPSGNEQFF
DNA: TGTGCCAACGGCCCTAGCGGCAATGAGCAGTTCTTC

J: TRBJ2-5
D: TRBD1
V: TRBV6-2/TRBV6-3
size: -
CDR3: CASSALWGQGQETQYF
DNA: TGTGCCAGCAGCGCCCTATGGGGACAGGGCCAAGAGACCCAGTACTTC

J: TRBJ2-2
D: -
V: TRBV12-5
size: once
CDR3: CASGLVLPSRSGELFF
DNA: TGTGCTAGTGGTTTGGTACTCCCCTCTCGGTCCGGGGAGCTGTTTTTT

J: TRBJ1-1
D: TRBD1
V: TRBV2
size: -
CDR3: CASTWDRFEAFF
DNA: TGTGCCAGCACCTGGGACAGGTTTGAAGCTTTCTTT

J: TRBJ2-2
D: -
V: TRBV28
size: -
CDR3: CASRTGTGELFF
DNA: TGTGCCAGCAGAACAGGGACCGGGGAGCTGTTTTTT

J: TRBJ1-1
D: -
V: TRBV6-5
size: -
CDR3: CASSRDILKVAFF
DNA: TGTGCCAGCAGCCGGGACATCCTCAAGGTGGCTTTCTTT

J: TRBJ2-3
D: -
V: TRBV13
size: -
CDR3: CASSLSPSRDTQYF
DNA: TGTGCCAGCAGCTTATCACCTAGTCGGGATACGCAGTATTTT

J: TRBJ2-7
D: TRBD2
V: TRBV7-3
size: -
CDR3: CASSPGGAPAYEQYF
DNA: TGTGCCAGCAGCCCCGGGGGGGCCCCCGCCTACGAGCAGTACTTC

J: TRBJ1-5
D: -
V: TRBV19
size: -
CDR3: CASSRVNQPQHF
DNA: TGTGCCAGTAGCAGGGTCAATCAGCCCCAGCATTTT

J: TRBJ1-6
D: -
V: TRBV6-5
size: -
CDR3: CASCRQSDNSPLHF
DNA: TGTGCCAGCTGTAGACAGAGCGATAATTCACCCCTCCACTTT

J: TRBJ1-2
D: TRBD1
V: TRBV5-1
size: -
CDR3: CASSNSGTGHGYTF
DNA: TGCGCCAGCTCCAACAGCGGGACAGGGCATGGCTACACCTTC

J: TRBJ1-2
D: -
V: TRBV2
size: -
CDR3: CASTGFPGNYGYTF
DNA: TGTGCCAGCACAGGGTTCCCTGGAAACTATGGCTACACCTTC

J: TRBJ1-5
D: -
V: TRBV6-5
size: -
CDR3: CASIEGAFRNQPQHF
DNA: TGTGCCAGCATCGAAGGGGCCTTTCGCAATCAGCCCCAGCATTTT

J: TRBJ2-3
D: TRBD2
V: TRBV27
size: -
CDR3: CASSGGDSTDTQYF
DNA: TGTGCCAGCTCCGGGGGGGATAGCACAGATACGCAGTATTTT

J: TRBJ1-2
D: -
V: TRBV7-2
size: -
CDR3: CASSLYSNYGYTF
DNA: TGTGCCAGCAGCTTATATTCTAACTATGGCTACACCTTC

J: TRBJ1-1
D: -
V: TRBV28
size: once
CDR3: CASSLVWATEAFF
DNA: TGTGCCAGCAGTTTAGTATGGGCCACTGAAGCTTTCTTT

J: TRBJ2-2
D: -
V: TRBV18
size: -
CDR3: CASSRQPTGELFF
DNA: TGTGCCAGCTCACGACAGCCCACCGGGGAGCTGTTTTTT

J: TRBJ1-3
D: TRBD1
V: TRBV30
size: -
CDR3: CAWRQGKGNTIYF
DNA: TGTGCCTGGAGACAGGGGAAGGGAAACACCATATATTTT

J: TRBJ2-3
D: -
V: TRBV4-1
size: -
CDR3: CASSQDQGQATDTQYF
DNA: TGCGCCAGCAGCCAAGATCAGGGACAAGCGACAGATACGCAGTATTTT

J: TRBJ2-2
D: -
V: TRBV5-1
size: -
CDR3: CASSLEPRGNAGELFF
DNA: TGCGCCAGCAGCTTGGAGCCGAGGGGGAACGCCGGGGAGCTGTTTTTT

J: TRBJ1-1
D: -
V: TRBV10-3
size: -
CDR3: CAYARSGSGTEAFF
DNA: TGTGCCTATGCTCGTTCCGGGAGTGGCACTGAAGCTTTCTTT

J: TRBJ1-1
D: TRBD1
V: TRBV2
size: -
CDR3: CASSGETGRVLTEAFF
DNA: TGTGCCAGCAGTGGCGAGACAGGGAGAGTATTGACTGAAGCTTTCTTT

J: TRBJ1-5
D: -
V: TRBV19
size: -
CDR3: CASSITGGGNQPQHF
DNA: TGTGCCAGTAGTATAACTGGGGGCGGCAATCAGCCCCAGCATTTT